One sample yielded the 30 T cell receptor beta chains listed below, sequenced in a study of blood T cell repertoires in COVID-19. The data were produced by immunoSEQ multiplex PCR, yet TCRdb's version contains in-frame clones alone and is incomplete. Here the sample spans approximately 300,000 clones, 85% being singletons. Material: PBMCs or T cells enriched from blood (not recorded which). Receptors were obtained from a woman aged 30 to 39 who had been exposed to COVID-19.

This chain connects TRBV7-9 to TRBJ1-5; D remains ambiguous. V lost 1 base, J lost 6 bases, and 7 bases lay in between. There are 13 residues in the CDR3. CDR1 SEHNR and CDR2 FQNEAQ come from the germline V gene (reference sequence). The CDR3 spells CASSLGAIQPQHF. The CDR3 nucleotides read TGTGCCAGCAGCTTAGGTGCGATTCAGCCCCAGCATTTT.

The chain is built from TRBV7-8 and TRBJ2-7; the match to TRBD1 covers 11 bases. Germline CDR1 and CDR2: SGHVS and FQNEAQ. J gave up 7 bases and V 5 bases, and 10 bases lay outside the gene matches. This CDR3 comprises 15 residues. CDR3 loop: CASSRRGQGAGEQYF. CDR3 nucleotides: TGTGCCAGCAGCCGACGAGGACAGGGGGCCGGGGAGCAGTACTTC.

J is TRBJ2-7 and V is TRBV11-2; D may be TRBD2 (5 bases). With 0 bases removed from V and 5 bases from J, the gap between germline ends came to 17 bases. CDR1 and CDR2 from the germline V gene are SGHAT and FQNNGV. The CDR3 has 16 amino acids. CDR3 in DNA: TGTGCCAGCAGCTTAGAGAGGGCCCCGGCGATAAACGAGCAGTACTTC. Translated: CASSLERAPAINEQYF.

The V and J genes are TRBV30 and TRBJ2-7, with D perhaps TRBD2 (5 bases). Germline V gene lookup returns CDR1 GTSNPN and CDR2 SVGIG (reference sequence). The CDR3 loop spans 12 amino acids. Trimming removed 0 bases from V and 3 bases from J, with 6 bases in between. In DNA, the CDR3 is TGTGCCTGGAGTGTCGGAGGCTACGAGCAGTACTTC. Protein: CAWSVGGYEQYF.

V is TRBV6-5 and J is TRBJ2-1; 10 nucleotides align to TRBD2. The junction had 8 bases not matched to a gene; V was cut back by 7 bases and J by 11 bases. The CDR3 spans 13 residues. Looked up from germline, CDR1 is MNHEY and CDR2 is SVGAGI. This CDR3 reads CASKASGSSKQFF. In DNA form, the CDR3 reads TGTGCCAGCAAGGCTAGCGGGAGTTCTAAGCAGTTCTTC.

This clone was seen a handful of times. V is TRBV4-1 and J is TRBJ2-7, with 8 positions matching TRBD1. The CDR3 length is 17 residues. V dropped 0 bases and J dropped 2; count of bases not matched to a gene: 9. The germline V gene has CDR1 MGHRA and CDR2 YSYEKL. For the CDR3, the DNA is TGCGCCAGCAGCCAAGATAGAGGGACAGGCCTTCCCTACGAGCAGTACTTC. Protein product: CASSQDRGTGLPYEQYF.

This clone was observed a handful of times. V gene TRBV7-9 combines with J gene TRBJ2-5, with D perhaps TRBD1 (6 bases). CDR1 is SEHNR, CDR2 FQNEAQ, per germline (reference sequence). Trimming stripped 3 bases from V and 5 bases from J, with 19 bases between. The CDR3 extends over 16 amino acids. CDR3 region: CASSFRQDGTWETQYF. The CDR3 DNA is TGTGCCAGCAGCTTCAGACAGGACGGTACCTGGGAGACCCAGTACTTC.

A note on this clone: One junction end does not reproduce the germline sequence, and a read error may be involved. The chain's CDR3 is CVSSEQVNQPQHF. CDR3 bases: TGTGTCAGTTCAGAACAGGTAAATCAGCCCCAGCATTTT. The V gene is TRBV19, the J gene TRBJ1-5; perhaps TRBD1 as D (5 bases). The CDR3 loop spans 13 amino acids. CDR1 and CDR2 (germline): LNHDA, SQIVND (reference sequence).

The chain has TRBV4-3 and TRBJ1-4, with D possibly matching TRBD1 (5 bases). The CDR3 is made up of 18 amino acids. Per germline, CDR1 LGHNA and CDR2 YSLEER. V gave up 0 bases and J gave up 7 bases, with 21 bases separating them. The CDR3 protein is CASSQDGLRDWQGEKLFF. DNA for the CDR3: TGCGCCAGCAGCCAAGATGGGTTGCGGGATTGGCAGGGTGAAAAACTGTTTTTT.

This chain connects TRBV27 to TRBJ2-7, with 7 nucleotides matching TRBD1. V shed 5 bases, J shed 3 bases, and the junction held 7 bases outside the gene matches. From germline, CDR1 is MNHEY and CDR2 SMNVEV (reference sequence). There are 14 residues in the CDR3. As DNA, the CDR3 is TGTGCCAGCAGTCCGACAGGGAGCCTCTACGAGCAGTACTTC. It codes for CASSPTGSLYEQYF.

The chain has TRBV6-2 or TRBV6-3 and TRBJ2-5; possible D gene TRBD2, 6 bases. Germline CDR1 and CDR2: MNHEY and SVGEGT. V was pared by 2 bases and J by 4 bases, with 14 bases between. CDR3 length equals 15 residues. CDR3 coding DNA: TGTGCCAGCAGTTACGGAAGCGGGCTTGGAGAGACCCAGTACTTC. It is translated as CASSYGSGLGETQYF.

The chain uses TRBV15 and TRBJ2-5; 9 nucleotides line up with TRBD2. Germline V gene data show CDR1 as LNHNV and CDR2 as YYDKDF (reference sequence). CDR3 size: 15 residues. J was trimmed by 2 bases and V by 8 bases; bases with no gene match: 9. The CDR3 DNA follows: TGTGCCACCGACGATAGCGGGAGAGTTCAAGAGACCCAGTACTTC. It translates to CATDDSGRVQETQYF.

The chain joins TRBV19 to TRBJ1-4; 12 nucleotides align to TRBD1. In germline, CDR1 is LNHDA, CDR2 SQIVND (reference sequence). This CDR3 has 16 amino acids. V gave up 3 bases and J gave up 8 bases; unmatched junction bases: 7. CDR3 nucleotides: TGTGCCAGTAGTATGGCAACGGGACAGGGGGCAGAAAAACTGTTTTTT. This gives the protein CASSMATGQGAEKLFF. The full variable domain, its missing parts supplied by reference TRBV19 and TRBJ1-4, is DGGITQSPKYLFRKEGQNVTLSCEQNLNHDAMYWYRQDPGQGLRLIYYSQIVNDFQKGDIAEGYSVSREKKESFPLTVTSAQKNPTAFYLCASSMATGQGAEKLFFGSGTQLSVL.

Regarding this clone: Other DNA sequences in the same sample also yield this CDR3. The rearrangement links TRBV30 to TRBJ1-3; D is uncertain. Germline lookup yields CDR1 GTSNPN and CDR2 SVGIG (reference sequence). The length of the CDR3 is 13 residues. V was pared by 2 bases and J by 4 bases, with 9 bases between. CDR3 region: CAWSRGSGNTIYF. CDR3 DNA: TGTGCCTGGAGTCGCGGGTCCGGAAACACCATATATTTT.

On this clone itself: Sequence at one end of the junction differs from germline and may be a read error. This sequence joins TRBV7-9 and TRBJ2-7; TRBD1 matches at 7 bases. Germline lookup yields CDR1 SEHNR and CDR2 FQNEAQ (reference sequence). CDR3 length equals 13 residues. The CDR3 sequence is CASSLGNRGNPWF. In DNA, the CDR3 is TGTGCCAGCAGCTTAGGGAACAGGGGTAACCCATGGTTC. Full variable domain (remainder filled in from reference TRBV7-9 and TRBJ2-7): DTGVSQNPRHKITKRGQNVTFRCDPISEHNRLYWYRQTLGQGPEFLTYFQNEAQLEKSRLLSDRFSAERPKGSFSTLEIQRTEQGDSAMYLCASSLGNRGNPWFGPGTRLTVT.

The count of this clone is one. The chain carries TRBV5-1 and TRBJ2-7; no clear D gene. Germline CDR1 SGHRS, CDR2 YFSETQ. CDR3 length: 13 residues. Trimming took off 4 bases at V and 5 bases at J, with 13 bases between the two ends. The CDR3 here is CASSLDLLNEQYF. DNA of the CDR3: TGCGCCAGCAGCCTGGACCTATTAAACGAGCAGTACTTC.

This clone was counted once. The rearrangement links TRBV9 to TRBJ2-7; D not certain. The V and J ends lost 0 bases and 0 bases respectively, with 7 bases between them. This CDR3 comprises 14 residues. Germline assignment: CDR1 SGDLS and CDR2 YYNGEE. CDR3 coding DNA: TGTGCCAGCAGCGTAGACTCTTACTCCTACGAGCAGTACTTC. Translating gives CASSVDSYSYEQYF.

The chain employs TRBV20-1 and TRBJ2-5; 8 nucleotides agree with TRBD1. Trimming cost V 4 bases and J 1 base; bases outside gene matches: 5. Germline loops: CDR1 DFQATT, CDR2 SNEGSKA (reference sequence). CDR3 length: 14 residues. The CDR3 loop reads CSAIDRGRQETQYF. The CDR3 DNA reads as TGCAGTGCTATTGACAGGGGACGCCAAGAGACCCAGTACTTC.

The chain combines TRBV24-1 with TRBJ2-7, with 10 bases that match TRBD2. The J segment lost 4 bases and the V segment lost 7 bases, leaving 6 bases of the junction unmatched. This CDR3 spans 14 amino acids. Germline V gene data show CDR1 as KGHDR and CDR2 as SFDVKD. The CDR3 sequence is CATSPGLAAYEQYF. The CDR3 nucleotides read TGTGCCACCAGCCCAGGACTAGCGGCATACGAGCAGTACTTC.

The chain recombines TRBV5-6 with TRBJ1-2; possible D gene TRBD1, 6 bases. There are 14 residues in the CDR3. In germline, CDR1 is SGHDT, CDR2 YYEEEE. With 0 bases removed from V and 4 bases from J, the gap between germline ends came to 10 bases. The DNA of the CDR3 is TGTGCCAGCAGCTTGGGGGACAACATCTATGGCTACACCTTC. As protein: CASSLGDNIYGYTF.

This chain uses TRBV28 with TRBJ1-3; a weak D match, TRBD1 (6 bases). Germline V CDR1 and CDR2: MDHEN, SYDVKM. CDR3 size: 14 residues. Between the trimmed V and J ends, which lost 6 bases and 4 bases, there was a span of 13 bases. This CDR3 reads CASRIGGKGNTIYF. The CDR3 DNA sequence: TGTGCCAGCAGGATAGGGGGAAAAGGAAACACCATATATTTT.

This clone was recorded many times. CDR3 DNA sequence: TGTGCCAGCTCCCCGGGGGACCTCTACGAGCAGTACTTC. Translating gives CASSPGDLYEQYF. The chain recombines TRBV18 with TRBJ2-7; a weak D match, TRBD2 (6 bases). Trimming removed 6 bases from V and 3 bases from J, with 12 bases in between. Per the germline V gene, CDR1 is KGHSH and CDR2 is LQKENI. There are 13 residues in the CDR3.

This clone was detected a few times. The CDR3: CASSLGAGLAGIQETQYF. The CDR3 DNA follows: TGCGCCAGCAGCTTGGGTGCCGGGCTAGCGGGAATCCAAGAGACCCAGTACTTC. The V call is TRBV5-1, the J call TRBJ2-5; TRBD2 matches 9 bases. J gave up 1 base and V 0 bases, and 10 bases lay outside the gene matches. The CDR3 is 18 amino acids. Looked up from germline, CDR1 is SGHRS and CDR2 is YFSETQ.

The chain combines TRBV24-1 with TRBJ2-3; 8 bases match TRBD2. Germline V gives CDR1 KGHDR, CDR2 SFDVKD. Trimming removed 4 bases from V and 0 bases from J; junction bases left unmatched: 5. This CDR3 comprises 16 residues. The CDR3 DNA is TGTGCCACCAGTGAAGAACTAGCGGCTAGCACAGATACGCAGTATTTT. It codes for CATSEELAASTDTQYF.

The V call is TRBV6-1, the J call TRBJ1-6, with a possible D match to TRBD1 (6 bases). The CDR3 covers 15 residues. Germline loops: CDR1 MNHNS, CDR2 SASEGT. V lost 3 bases to trimming and J lost 7 bases, with 13 bases between them. The CDR3 loop is CASSDRGAPNSPLHF. The CDR3 coding sequence is TGTGCCAGCAGTGATCGGGGGGCGCCAAATTCACCCCTCCACTTT.

V gene TRBV5-1 combines with J gene TRBJ2-7; 14 positions match TRBD2. The CDR3 contains 17 residues. The junction had 13 bases not matched to a gene; V was cut back by 5 bases and J by 6 bases. The germline gives CDR1 SGHRS, CDR2 YFSETQ. CDR3 DNA sequence: TGCGCCAGCAGTCGAACTCCGGGACTAGCGGGAGTAAGCGAGCAGTACTTC. Translating gives CASSRTPGLAGVSEQYF.

The chain employs TRBV30 and TRBJ2-1, with no clear D. There are 13 residues in the CDR3. Germline-derived CDR1 and CDR2 are GTSNPN and SVGIG (reference sequence). V was clipped by 1 base and J by 4 bases, with 8 bases between them. The CDR3 bases are TGTGCCTGGAGTGCCTCGGTTTACAATGAGCAGTTCTTC. Protein product: CAWSASVYNEQFF.

This clone was detected a few times. The chain joins TRBV5-1 to TRBJ1-3, with D perhaps TRBD1 (6 bases). From germline, CDR1 is SGHRS and CDR2 YFSETQ. The V gene lost 0 bases and the J gene lost 2 bases, with 9 bases spanning the gap. This CDR3 is 15 amino acids long. The CDR3 protein is CASSLGGGPGNTIYF. DNA for the CDR3: TGCGCCAGCAGCTTGGGCGGGGGCCCTGGAAACACCATATATTTT.

The chain joins TRBV3-1 (or the pseudogene TRBV3-2) to TRBJ1-2; D may be TRBD1 (6 bases). CDR1 and CDR2 from the germline V gene are LGHDT and YNNKEL (reference sequence). With 1 base removed from V and 3 bases from J, the gap between germline ends came to 12 bases. The CDR3 totals 15 residues. The CDR3 region has the DNA TGTGCCAGCAGCCAAGCCCCGACAGGATACTATGGCTACACCTTC. Residues: CASSQAPTGYYGYTF.

This sequence joins TRBV4-3 and TRBJ1-2, with TRBD1 as a possible D gene (6 bases). CDR3 size: 13 residues. Trimming took 6 bases from V and 3 from J, leaving 11 bases between them. Germline V gives CDR1 LGHNA, CDR2 YSLEER. The CDR3 is CASSEQGDYGYTF. The CDR3 DNA sequence: TGCGCCAGCAGTGAACAGGGAGACTATGGCTACACCTTC.